These 27 T cell receptor beta chains were sequenced from one sample in a study of identical twins. One entry per CDR3 protein results from TCRdb running MiXCR on the 5' RACE reads. Of 1.5 million to 2 million distinct CDR3 sequences listed, about 31% were seen once; the top ten hold less than 0.35%. Sequenced input: cord blood. These receptors were taken from a newborn girl in good health.

This chain uses TRBV20-1 with TRBJ1-6; D is possibly TRBD1 (5 bases). Germline CDR1 DFQATT, CDR2 SNEGSKA (reference sequence). Between the trimmed V and J ends, which lost 4 bases and 7 bases, there was a span of 8 bases. The CDR3 has 12 residues. The CDR3 protein is CSAIKGNSPLHF. As DNA, the CDR3 is TGCAGTGCTATTAAGGGGAATTCACCCCTCCACTTT.

V gene TRBV27 combines with J gene TRBJ2-7; tentative D call: TRBD2 (6 bases). This CDR3 has 13 residues. Per germline, CDR1 MNHEY and CDR2 SMNVEV (reference sequence). V gave up 3 bases and J gave up 7 bases, with 13 bases separating them. The CDR3 DNA follows: TGTGCCAGCAGTTTGGCTAGCGTATTTGAGCAGTACTTC. Its protein product is CASSLASVFEQYF.

DNA of the CDR3: TGTGCCAGCAGTGCAAACAGGGGTGCGGCTAATGAAAAACTGTTTTTT. This codes for CASSANRGAANEKLFF. The V gene is TRBV25-1, the J gene TRBJ1-4; TRBD1 matches 7 bases. The ends lost 4 bases at V and 3 bases at J; junction bases unmatched: 8. The CDR3 runs 16 residues. Germline-derived CDR1 and CDR2 are MGHDK and SYGVNS.

This rearrangement joins TRBV28 to TRBJ2-5; no clear D gene. TRBJ2-7 matches the DNA end more closely, so the J call is doubtful. CDR1 and CDR2 from the germline V gene are MDHEN and SYDVKM. This CDR3 is built from 12 residues. CDR3 loop: CASRPAIDEQYF. DNA for the CDR3: TGTGCCAGCAGACCAGCTATCGACGAGCAGTACTTC.

There are a few counts of this clonotype. This chain links TRBV27 with TRBJ1-5; D remains ambiguous. This CDR3 region has 17 residues. Trimming removed 4 bases at V and 3 bases at J, with 19 bases between. From germline, CDR1 is MNHEY and CDR2 SMNVEV (reference sequence). The CDR3 loop is CASSWDKVTGANQPQHF. The CDR3 nucleotides are TGTGCCAGCAGTTGGGATAAAGTGACCGGCGCCAATCAGCCCCAGCATTTT.

The chain has TRBV20-1 and TRBJ2-3; the D is unclear. CDR1 and CDR2 from the germline V gene are DFQATT and SNEGSKA (reference sequence). Between the trimmed V and J ends, which lost 0 bases and 1 base, there was a span of 5 bases. The CDR3 covers 13 residues. The CDR3 loop is CSARDDRTDTQYF. The CDR3 DNA reads as TGCAGTGCTAGAGATGACCGCACAGATACGCAGTATTTT.

This clonotype was seen a few times. The CDR3 DNA sequence: TGTGCCAGCAGCCAGGCCGCCGGACAGCCCTATGGCTACACCTTC. As protein: CASSQAAGQPYGYTF. This rearrangement joins TRBV3-1 to TRBJ1-2; a weak D match, TRBD1 (6 bases). Germline CDR1 and CDR2: LGHDT and YNNKEL (reference sequence). V lost 3 bases, J lost 4 bases, and 15 bases lay in between. The CDR3 is 15 residues long.

This clonotype is a singleton in its sample. The J gene is TRBJ2-1, the V gene TRBV15; D is undetermined. V dropped 2 bases and J dropped 4 bases, with 9 bases sitting between them. Per the germline V gene, CDR1 is LNHNV and CDR2 is YYDKDF (reference sequence). The CDR3 has 14 residues. The CDR3 bases are TGTGCCACCAGCAGACAGGCGCCATACAATGAGCAGTTCTTC. Encoded protein: CATSRQAPYNEQFF.

This clonotype occurred a few times. At one boundary the junction diverges from the germline segment, which might be a read error. The CDR3 sequence is CASGLRLEPQHF. The CDR3 coding sequence is TGTGCCAGCGGCTTACGGCTAGAGCCCCAGCATTTT. The J gene is TRBJ1-5, the V gene TRBV7-2; no reliable D call. Germline V CDR1 and CDR2: SGHTA, FQGNSA. The CDR3 has 12 residues.

The chain's CDR3 is CSARDITGGSYNEQFF. As DNA, the CDR3 is TGCAGTGCTAGAGATATCACGGGGGGGTCCTACAATGAGCAGTTCTTC. V usage is TRBV20-1 and J usage is TRBJ2-1; 8 nucleotides agree with TRBD2. The CDR3 sequence is 16 residues long. The germline gives CDR1 DFQATT, CDR2 SNEGSKA (reference sequence). The V gene end was trimmed by 0 bases and the J gene end by 1 base; junction bases not matched to a gene: 5.

The gene calls are TRBV3-1 and TRBJ2-1; 9 bases are shared with TRBD1. The V and J ends lost 2 bases and 2 bases, in that order; junction bases with no gene match: 4. Germline V gene sequence: CDR1 LGHDT, CDR2 YNNKEL (reference sequence). The CDR3 is made up of 16 amino acids. CDR3 nucleotides: TGTGCCAGCAGCCAACCCCGGGACAGGGCCTACAATGAGCAGTTCTTC. This sequence encodes CASSQPRDRAYNEQFF.

The chain employs TRBV12-3 or TRBV12-4 and TRBJ1-2; D is perhaps TRBD1 (5 bases). V lost 2 bases, J lost 7 bases, and 11 bases lay in between. The CDR3 consists of 13 residues. The CDR3 region has the DNA TGTGCCAGCAGTTTACAGGGAAGGCCTGGCTACACCTTC. This gives the protein CASSLQGRPGYTF.

Comments on this clonotype: One junction end disagrees with the germline gene, perhaps due to a read error. The V and J genes are TRBV6-1 and TRBJ2-1; possibly TRBD1 for D (6 bases). The CDR3 runs 13 residues. Germline CDR1 MNHNS, CDR2 SASEGT. The CDR3 nucleotides read TGTGCCGGCAGTGGGGCAGGGGCGAATGAGCAGTTCTTC. It codes for CAGSGAGANEQFF.

The chain's CDR3 is CASSQGWPSGRYEQYF. The CDR3 nucleotides are TGCGCCAGCAGCCAAGGGTGGCCTAGCGGGCGATACGAGCAGTACTTC. V is TRBV4-1 and J is TRBJ2-7, with 8 bases that match TRBD2. Germline lookup yields CDR1 MGHRA and CDR2 YSYEKL. V was clipped by 1 base and J by 4 bases; unmatched bases: 9. This CDR3 comprises 16 residues.

This chain connects TRBV5-1 to TRBJ2-2, with 7 bases identical to TRBD2. Germline values: CDR1 SGHRS, CDR2 YFSETQ. V shed 7 bases and J 0 bases; nucleotides not matched to a gene: 3. The CDR3 has 14 amino acids. This CDR3 reads CASAGAPNTGELFF. CDR3 DNA: TGCGCCAGCGCGGGAGCCCCGAACACCGGGGAGCTGTTTTTT. The full variable domain, its missing parts supplied by reference TRBV5-1 and TRBJ2-2, is KAGVTQTPRYLIKTRGQQVTLSCSPISGHRSVSWYQQTPGQGLQFLFEYFSETQRNKGNFPGRFSGRQFSNSRSEMNVSTLELGDSALYLCASAGAPNTGELFFGEGSRLTVL.

This clonotype was detected a few times. The chain carries TRBV20-1 and TRBJ1-1; D possibly corresponds to TRBD1 (6 bases). This CDR3 is 15 amino acids long. Germline V gives CDR1 DFQATT, CDR2 SNEGSKA (reference sequence). Trimming pared 0 bases from V and 0 bases from J, leaving 11 bases between. The CDR3 reads CSARDGAGVNTEAFF. CDR3 nucleotide sequence: TGCAGTGCTAGAGATGGGGCAGGGGTGAACACTGAAGCTTTCTTT.

This clonotype has more than one count but fewer than ten. The chain employs TRBV28 and TRBJ2-1, with TRBD2 identical over 9 bases. Germline V CDR1 and CDR2: MDHEN, SYDVKM. The CDR3 has 14 residues. The CDR3 here is CAAGGPSSYNEQFF. In nucleotides, the CDR3 is TGTGCGGCGGGAGGGCCCAGCTCCTACAATGAGCAGTTCTTC.

V is TRBV20-1 and J is TRBJ2-1; 14 bases fit TRBD2. V was pared by 6 bases and J by 4 bases, with 5 bases of the junction left unmatched. Germline V gene data show CDR1 as DFQATT and CDR2 as SNEGSKA (reference sequence). The CDR3 has 15 amino acids. CDR3 in amino acids: CSAGTSGGHYNEQFF. The CDR3 region has the DNA TGCAGTGCCGGGACTAGCGGGGGCCATTACAATGAGCAGTTCTTC.

A single count supports this clonotype. J is TRBJ2-5 and V is TRBV7-2; tentative D call: TRBD2 (6 bases). Trimming stripped 2 bases from V and 13 bases from J, with 17 bases between. Per germline, CDR1 SGHTA and CDR2 FQGNSA. The CDR3 extends over 13 amino acids. In DNA, the CDR3 is TGTGCCAGCAGCTTATATCTAGCGCAAAGGGGGTACTTC. Residues: CASSLYLAQRGYF.

The table lists this clonotype with a few counts. The genes are TRBV5-1 and TRBJ2-1; the match to TRBD2 covers 10 bases. V lost 4 bases to trimming and J lost 9 bases; unmatched junction nucleotides: 10. The CDR3 is made up of 15 amino acids. Germline V gene data show CDR1 as SGHRS and CDR2 as YFSETQ. The CDR3 DNA follows: TGCGCCAGCAGCCCCCAGACTAGCGGGCTTTTTGAGCAGTTCTTC. It encodes CASSPQTSGLFEQFF.

As regards this clonotype: Germline and junction disagree at one end, which may indicate a read error. This chain links TRBV7-6 with TRBJ1-4; 11 nucleotides agree with TRBD1. Germline lookup yields CDR1 SGHVS and CDR2 FNYEAQ. The CDR3 is 19 residues long. CDR3 sequence (DNA): TGTGCCGGCAGCTCACGACCGCAAATGGGACAGGGGGTTCGTGAAAAACTGTTTTTT. It yields the protein CAGSSRPQMGQGVREKLFF.

A few counts support this clonotype. The chain carries TRBV28 and TRBJ1-4; D not resolved. This CDR3 has 13 residues. The germline V gene encodes CDR1 MDHEN and CDR2 SYDVKM. Trimming shortened V by 7 bases and J by 0 bases, and 6 bases separated the two germline ends. CDR3 nucleotides: TGTGCCAGCATAGAAGCAACTAATGAAAAACTGTTTTTT. Translated, it gives CASIEATNEKLFF.

This clonotype occurred a few times. This sequence joins TRBV10-3 and TRBJ2-7, with D possibly TRBD2 on 5 matching bases. Looked up from germline, CDR1 is ENHRY and CDR2 is SYGVKD. The ends were cut back, 2 bases at V and 1 base at J, with 9 bases in the middle. The CDR3 contains 14 residues. The CDR3 DNA sequence: TGTGCCATCAGTGAGCGGGGTAATTCCTACGAGCAGTACTTC. Its protein product is CAISERGNSYEQYF.

This clonotype was found a few times. The rearrangement links TRBV12-3 or TRBV12-4 to TRBJ2-3, with D tentatively TRBD2 (6 bases). V lost 7 bases and J 5 bases, leaving 16 bases between the germline ends. The CDR3 loop spans 14 amino acids. The CDR3, as DNA: TGTGCCAGCACCAGGGACTTCCCAGGAGATACGCAGTATTTT. Its protein product is CASTRDFPGDTQYF.

The V and J genes are TRBV11-2 and TRBJ1-1, with D possibly matching TRBD1 (5 bases). The CDR3 contains 14 residues. Germline CDR1 is SGHAT and CDR2 is FQNNGV. Trimming removed 4 bases at V and 11 bases at J, with 20 bases between. CDR3 protein: CASSSLRQPREAFF. The CDR3 coding sequence is TGTGCCAGCAGCTCACTCAGACAGCCCAGGGAGGCTTTCTTT.

The rearrangement joins TRBV19 to TRBJ2-1, with no clear D. V dropped 6 bases and J dropped 6 bases, with 12 bases sitting between them. Looked up from germline, CDR1 is LNHDA and CDR2 is SQIVND (reference sequence). This CDR3 spans 13 amino acids. CDR3: CASSRGLLNEQFF. In DNA form, the CDR3 reads TGTGCCAGTAGCCGCGGTTTGCTCAATGAGCAGTTCTTC.

This clonotype was detected a few times. The V gene is TRBV4-2, the J gene TRBJ2-3; 8 nucleotides line up with TRBD2. The J segment lost 2 bases and the V segment lost 1 base, leaving 5 bases of the junction unmatched. Germline V gives CDR1 LGHNA, CDR2 YNFKEQ. The CDR3 is made up of 16 amino acids. CDR3 sequence: CASSQGTSPLTDTQYF. In nucleotides, the CDR3 is TGTGCCAGCAGCCAAGGGACTAGCCCCCTCACAGATACGCAGTATTTT.